Listed below are T cell receptor beta chains from one sample, sequenced in a study of T cell responses to AZD1222 COVID-19 vaccine. The table came from immunoSEQ multiplex PCR; TCRdb's copy has only in-frame clones and leaves some out. The sample includes 130,000 or so clones, 75% to 90% seen only once; the top ten take around 10%. Source: peripheral blood, taken on day 0 of MenACWY control vaccination. The receptors here all came from an adult in good health. CDR3s include the opening cysteine and the closing phenylalanine or tryptophan.

CDR3 protein	V gene	J gene
CSVGQGAEAFF	TRBV29-1	TRBJ1-1
CASSLGRSNYGYTF	TRBV11-3	TRBJ1-2
CASSPQRDTQYF	TRBV12-3/TRBV12-4	TRBJ2-3
CSSVGENTEAFF	TRBV29-1	TRBJ1-1
CASSLVFHEQYF	TRBV7-9	TRBJ2-7
CSASPGGTNTGELFF	TRBV20-1	TRBJ2-2
CASSPSVQHTGELFF	TRBV7-6	TRBJ2-2
CASSPTGVFNQPQHF	TRBV7-9	TRBJ1-5
CASSQGGARNEQFF	TRBV4-2	TRBJ2-1
CSVEGRSGNTIYF	TRBV29-1	TRBJ1-3
CASSLGTSGTVDTQYF	TRBV11-3	TRBJ2-3
CSVRTSDEQFF	TRBV29-1	TRBJ2-1
CAWSVRAGSSGNTIYF	TRBV30	TRBJ1-3
CASSLMAENNEQFF	TRBV11-3	TRBJ2-1
CASSSGLAGLNEQFF	TRBV6-6	TRBJ2-1
CASTPAHLADTQYF	TRBV28	TRBJ2-3
CASSNGMVNTEAFF	TRBV11-2	TRBJ1-1
CASSWDRGTDTQYF	TRBV5-4	TRBJ2-3
CASSLFLGTSGSYYEQYF	TRBV27	TRBJ2-7
CASSIETVNTGELFF	TRBV5-1	TRBJ2-2
CAWSVRRGPGNTIYF	TRBV30	TRBJ1-3
CASSFGQAYGYTF	TRBV27	TRBJ1-2
CASSQHGQNEKLFF	TRBV3-1/TRBV3-2	TRBJ1-4
CASSSTGLFGISSPLHF	TRBV5-6	TRBJ1-6
CASSLVGQSLWGNQPQHF	TRBV11-3	TRBJ1-5
CASRGLAIYEQFF	TRBV6-5	TRBJ2-1
CASSPEGGSLYEQFF	TRBV18	TRBJ2-1
CASSLAPGVPLEAFF	TRBV5-1	TRBJ1-1
CASSLWGALTETQYF	TRBV27	TRBJ2-5
CASSTRGPTGYEQYF	TRBV7-8	TRBJ2-7
CASSAEWGEQFF	TRBV19	TRBJ2-1
CASSYPRRLAGNTDTQYF	TRBV6-2/TRBV6-3	TRBJ2-3
CASSPGDTLYTDTQYF	TRBV5-1	TRBJ2-3
CASKLRGRDEAFF	TRBV12-3/TRBV12-4	TRBJ1-1
CASSLVPRTDTQYF	TRBV7-2	TRBJ2-3
CASTLRVGETQYF	TRBV27	TRBJ2-5
CASSLESWGEQYF	TRBV7-3	TRBJ2-7
CASSLSGSGYTEAFF	TRBV7-2	TRBJ1-1
CASSTGTVGRSDTQYF	TRBV5-1	TRBJ2-3
CASSRGTGAEEKLFF	TRBV7-9	TRBJ1-4
CASHDRNTEAFF	TRBV19	TRBJ1-1
CASSSTMWGTGELFF	TRBV7-9	TRBJ2-2